The 30 T cell receptor beta chains presented below share a single source sample, sequenced in a study of CD8 T cells in Susac syndrome. Random hexamers were used to reverse transcribe 0.5 to 1 ug of RNA. MiXCR was run by TCRdb on the immunoSEQ multiplex PCR reads, yielding one entry per CDR3 protein. Of some 130,000 distinct CDR3 sequences listed, approximately 94% are singletons. The sample was CD4+ T cells from PBMCs. These receptors all come from a human donor with multiple sclerosis.

The sample holds one count of this clonotype. The chain recombines TRBV13 with TRBJ2-7; 8 bases line up with TRBD1. The V gene's germline CDR1 is PRHDT and CDR2 FYEKMQ (reference sequence). With 5 bases clipped from V and 5 bases from J, the junction kept 11 bases outside the gene matches. There are 15 residues in the CDR3. The CDR3: CASSPRQGYYHEQYF. Here the CDR3 DNA reads TGTGCCAGCAGCCCTAGACAGGGGTACTATCACGAGCAGTACTTC.

V and J are TRBV6-5 and TRBJ2-2, with D unresolved. Trimming pared 2 bases from V and 6 bases from J, leaving 10 bases between. The CDR3 is 14 amino acids. CDR1 is MNHEY, CDR2 SVGAGI, per germline. CDR3 sequence reads: CASSYGSGAGELFF. CDR3 nucleotide sequence: TGTGCCAGCAGTTACGGGTCCGGAGCCGGGGAGCTGTTTTTT.

CDR3 nucleotide sequence: TGCAGTGCCCCCTCCGGGGACTCCCTCGAGCAGTACTTC. This encodes CSAPSGDSLEQYF. The chain employs TRBV20-1 and TRBJ2-7; possible D gene TRBD2, 6 bases. CDR1 and CDR2 from the germline V gene are DFQATT and SNEGSKA (reference sequence). This CDR3 is built from 13 residues. Trimming removed 6 bases at V and 6 bases at J, with 18 bases between.

The chain uses TRBV6-5 and TRBJ1-2, with a tentative D call TRBD1 (5 bases). The V end was cut by 0 bases, the J end by 3 bases, with 11 bases between. Germline CDR1 MNHEY, CDR2 SVGAGI. This CDR3 comprises 15 residues. This CDR3 is CASSYSAGIYYGYTF. CDR3 bases: TGTGCCAGCAGTTACTCCGCAGGGATCTACTATGGCTACACCTTC.

The rearrangement uses TRBV4-1 and TRBJ1-4, with D possibly TRBD1 on 5 matching bases. The germline CDR1 and CDR2 sequences are MGHRA and YSYEKL. The V and J ends lost 1 base and 5 bases respectively, with 11 bases between them. The CDR3 runs to 15 residues. The CDR3, as DNA: TGCGCCAGCAGCCAAGCAGGGCGCGGGAATGAAAAACTGTTTTTT. Translation gives CASSQAGRGNEKLFF.

The J gene is TRBJ1-2, the V gene TRBV6-5; D perhaps matches TRBD1 (5 bases). CDR1 MNHEY and CDR2 SVGAGI come from the germline V gene. This CDR3 spans 16 amino acids. V lost 0 bases, J lost 5 bases, and 16 bases lay in between. CDR3: CASSYSSEGVKYGYTF. CDR3 nucleotides: TGTGCCAGCAGTTACTCGAGTGAAGGGGTGAAATATGGCTACACCTTC.

The J gene is TRBJ2-1, the V gene TRBV5-1, with D uncertain. The ends were cut back, 0 bases at V and 1 base at J, with 8 bases in the middle. In germline, CDR1 is SGHRS, CDR2 YFSETQ. The CDR3 contains 15 residues. The CDR3: CASSLVAGSYNEQFF. The CDR3, as DNA: TGCGCCAGCAGCTTGGTGGCAGGATCCTACAATGAGCAGTTCTTC.

This chain joins TRBV20-1 and TRBJ2-4; no clear D gene. The CDR3 covers 13 residues. V was trimmed by 6 bases and J by 0 bases, leaving 9 bases between them. From germline, CDR1 is DFQATT and CDR2 SNEGSKA (reference sequence). CDR3 nucleotides: TGCAGTGCCCCGCAGGAAGCCAAAAACATTCAGTACTTC. This translates into CSAPQEAKNIQYF.

This clonotype was counted a few times. The chain joins TRBV4-3 to TRBJ1-2; D perhaps matches TRBD1 (5 bases). This CDR3 region has 16 residues. CDR1 is LGHNA and CDR2 is YSLEER in the germline V gene. V was pared by 1 base and J by 2 bases, with 14 bases between. The CDR3 DNA follows: TGCGCCAGCAGCCAAGCCACGACAGCTTCAAACTATGGCTACACCTTC. Translation: CASSQATTASNYGYTF.

The CDR3 DNA reads as TGTGCCTGGAGTGAAGGGAACACTGAAGCTTTCTTT. Translation gives CAWSEGNTEAFF. The chain couples TRBV30 to TRBJ1-1, with no clear D. V was pared by 1 base and J by 1 base, with 4 bases between. Germline lookup yields CDR1 GTSNPN and CDR2 SVGIG (reference sequence). The CDR3 totals 12 residues.

The chain links TRBV19 to TRBJ1-2, with D perhaps matching TRBD1 (6 bases). V lost 7 bases, J lost 2 bases, and 23 bases lay in between. In germline, CDR1 is LNHDA, CDR2 SQIVND (reference sequence). The CDR3 contains 17 residues. The CDR3, as DNA: TGTGCCAGTAACTACCAGGACAGCCGGTCGGGGAACTATGGCTACACCTTC. Translation: CASNYQDSRSGNYGYTF.

The V gene is TRBV29-1, the J gene TRBJ1-5; D might be TRBD1 (5 bases). This CDR3 contains 13 residues. In germline, CDR1 is SQVTM, CDR2 ANQGSEA. Trimming pared 7 bases from V and 5 bases from J, leaving 15 bases between. This CDR3 reads CSACLGVDQPQHF. For the CDR3, the DNA is TGCAGCGCCTGTCTAGGGGTGGATCAGCCCCAGCATTTT.

This chain uses TRBV7-6 with TRBJ2-7, with D perhaps TRBD1 (7 bases). This CDR3 contains 14 residues. V lost 5 bases and J 2 bases, leaving 13 bases between the germline ends. Germline V gene data show CDR1 as SGHVS and CDR2 as FNYEAQ. The CDR3 DNA is TGTGCCAGCAGCCCCGGCGGGACAGCCTACGAGCAGTACTTC. Translated: CASSPGGTAYEQYF.

The chain recombines TRBV6-6 with TRBJ2-7; TRBD1 aligns across 7 bases. This CDR3 is 15 amino acids long. In germline, CDR1 is MNHNY, CDR2 SVGAGI (reference sequence). V trimming: 2 bases; J trimming: 0 bases; junction bases outside the gene matches: 4. The CDR3 nucleotides read TGTGCCAGCAGTTACAAAGGGGACAGCTCCTACGAGCAGTACTTC. Protein sequence: CASSYKGDSSYEQYF.

V and J are TRBV12-3 or TRBV12-4 and TRBJ1-5, with 7 bases aligning to TRBD1. The CDR3 loop spans 17 amino acids. The ends lost 1 base at V and 2 bases at J; junction bases unmatched: 8. CDR3 loop: CASSLGGGMMGNQPQHF. The CDR3 coding sequence is TGTGCCAGCAGTTTAGGAGGGGGCATGATGGGCAATCAGCCCCAGCATTTT.

The gene calls are TRBV7-2 and TRBJ1-1; D not resolved. Germline V lookup: CDR1 SGHTA, CDR2 FQGNSA. CDR3 length: 14 amino acids. V lost 4 bases and J lost 1, with 10 bases in between. CDR3 DNA: TGTGCCAGCAGCTCACGATCGGAGAACACTGAAGCTTTCTTT. It specifies CASSSRSENTEAFF. Using reference TRBV7-2 and TRBJ1-1 for the parts outside the CDR3, the full variable domain is GAGVSQSPSNKVTEKGKDVELRCDPISGHTALYWYRQSLGQGLEFLIYFQGNSAPDKSGLPSDRFSAERTGGSVSTLTIQRTQQEDSAVYLCASSSRSENTEAFFGQGTRLTVV.

The V and J genes are TRBV5-1 and TRBJ1-1; a weak D match, TRBD1 (5 bases). The CDR3 length is 15 residues. The germline CDR1 and CDR2 sequences are SGHRS and YFSETQ. V lost 0 bases and J 4 bases, leaving 13 bases between the germline ends. CDR3 sequence (DNA): TGCGCCAGCAGCTTGGGACAGACCGGCGCCACTGAAGCTTTCTTT. Translation gives CASSLGQTGATEAFF.

This chain links TRBV6-5 with TRBJ1-4; D uncertain. Germline CDR1 and CDR2: MNHEY and SVGAGI. Trimming left V 2 bases short and J 4 bases short, with 11 bases between. The CDR3 runs to 15 residues. The CDR3 DNA reads as TGTGCCAGCAGTTACGGCGGCAGGAGTAATGAAAAACTGTTTTTT. Translated, it gives CASSYGGRSNEKLFF.

The chain couples TRBV5-6 to TRBJ1-3; D not certain. Trimming removed 3 bases from V and 0 bases from J, with 13 bases in between. CDR1 is SGHDT, CDR2 YYEEEE, per germline. The CDR3 extends over 16 amino acids. CDR3: CASSSKDGGSGNTIYF. The DNA of the CDR3 is TGTGCCAGCAGCTCAAAGGACGGAGGCTCTGGAAACACCATATATTTT.

J is TRBJ2-5 and V is TRBV30; TRBD2 matches at 8 bases. Germline V gives CDR1 GTSNPN, CDR2 SVGIG (reference sequence). J lost 4 bases, V lost 8 bases, and 3 bases had no gene match. CDR3 length: 11 amino acids. CDR3 nucleotide sequence: TGTGCCCGGGGGGGGTCAGAGACCCAGTACTTC. Translating it yields CARGGSETQYF.

The CDR3 is CAWERRIGPGTNEKLFF. The CDR3 nucleotides read TGTGCCTGGGAGAGGCGGATTGGGCCTGGGACTAATGAAAAACTGTTTTTT. V and J are TRBV30 and TRBJ1-4, with D unclear. With 5 bases removed from V and 2 bases from J, the gap between germline ends came to 21 bases. This CDR3 spans 17 amino acids. From germline, CDR1 is GTSNPN and CDR2 SVGIG (reference sequence).

The chain has TRBV5-1 and TRBJ2-3, with D maybe TRBD1 (6 bases). Germline V gene data show CDR1 as SGHRS and CDR2 as YFSETQ. This CDR3 region has 16 residues. Trimming left V 0 bases short and J 5 bases short, with 16 bases between. The CDR3 loop reads CASSLATVGALDTQYF. CDR3 DNA sequence: TGCGCCAGCAGCTTGGCCACGGTGGGGGCCTTAGATACGCAGTATTTT.

The chain recombines TRBV12-3 or TRBV12-4 with TRBJ2-2; 9 bases match TRBD1. CDR3 length: 16 amino acids. With V trimmed by 6 bases and J by 4 bases, 9 bases remained unmatched. Here the CDR3 DNA reads TGTGCCAGCAGCTTCCACAGGGGGCGGATCACCGGGGAGCTGTTTTTT. It is translated as CASSFHRGRITGELFF.

The rearrangement joins TRBV7-9 to TRBJ2-7; 8 positions match TRBD1. In germline, CDR1 is SEHNR, CDR2 FQNEAQ (reference sequence). This CDR3 has 14 amino acids. The V gene end was trimmed by 5 bases and the J gene end by 2 bases; junction bases not matched to a gene: 5. In nucleotides, the CDR3 is TGTGCCAGCAGCGCGGGACAGGTGCCCTACGAGCAGTACTTC. It specifies CASSAGQVPYEQYF. The entire variable domain, with the rest obtained from reference TRBV7-9 and TRBJ2-7, is as follows: DTGVSQNPRHKITKRGQNVTFRCDPISEHNRLYWYRQTLGQGPEFLTYFQNEAQLEKSRLLSDRFSAERPKGSFSTLEIQRTEQGDSAMYLCASSAGQVPYEQYFGPGTRLTVT.

The rearrangement uses TRBV29-1 and TRBJ2-5; possibly TRBD2 for D (5 bases). Between the trimmed V and J ends, which lost 4 bases and 4 bases, there was a span of 16 bases. Germline CDR1 SQVTM, CDR2 ANQGSEA. The CDR3 spans 14 residues. The chain's CDR3 is CSVGRASVGETQYF. CDR3 sequence (DNA): TGCAGCGTTGGGCGGGCGTCGGTTGGAGAGACCCAGTACTTC.

A few counts support this clonotype. This chain links TRBV7-8 with TRBJ2-7; possible D gene TRBD2, 6 bases. The CDR3 runs 13 residues. Between the trimmed V and J ends, which lost 3 bases and 5 bases, there was a span of 11 bases. From germline, CDR1 is SGHVS and CDR2 FQNEAQ. The CDR3 is CASSLGGGDEQYF. The CDR3 coding sequence is TGTGCCAGCAGCTTGGGGGGTGGCGACGAGCAGTACTTC.

The rearrangement uses TRBV30 and TRBJ2-2, with D perhaps given as TRBD1 or TRBD2 (5 bases each). Trimming shortened V by 2 bases and J by 4 bases, and 14 bases separated the two germline ends. The CDR3 is made up of 15 amino acids. Per germline, CDR1 GTSNPN and CDR2 SVGIG (reference sequence). The CDR3 region is CAWSKRGETTGELFF. The CDR3 DNA is TGTGCCTGGAGTAAAAGAGGGGAGACCACCGGGGAGCTGTTTTTT.

This rearrangement joins TRBV20-1 to TRBJ2-7, with TRBD1 identical over 9 bases. The CDR3 extends over 15 amino acids. V lost 4 bases and J lost 0; bases outside the gene matches: 7. CDR1 and CDR2 (germline): DFQATT, SNEGSKA (reference sequence). The CDR3 here is CSATDPGQGSYEQYF. CDR3 sequence (DNA): TGCAGTGCTACAGATCCGGGACAGGGCTCCTACGAGCAGTACTTC.

This chain joins TRBV5-1 and TRBJ2-1; tentatively, D is TRBD1 (6 bases). The CDR3 is 13 amino acids. CDR1 and CDR2 from the germline V gene are SGHRS and YFSETQ. V was shortened by 4 bases and J by 7 bases, with 12 bases between the two germline ends. Here the CDR3 reads CASSRDILNEQFF. CDR3 nucleotide sequence: TGCGCCAGCAGCAGGGACATCTTGAATGAGCAGTTCTTC.

The V call is TRBV19, the J call TRBJ1-5; TRBD1 might be the D (5 bases). V was clipped by 11 bases and J by 0 bases, with 17 bases between them. CDR1 is LNHDA, CDR2 SQIVND, per germline (reference sequence). CDR3 length equals 15 residues. The CDR3 reads CASVEGSNSNQPQHF. As DNA, the CDR3 is TGTGCCTCCGTTGAGGGGTCTAATAGCAATCAGCCCCAGCATTTT.